The 22 T cell receptor beta chains given below trace back to one sample, sequenced in a study of blood T cell repertoires in COVID-19 (TCRdb year 2020). The library was built by means of the immunoSEQ multiplex PCR assay. TCRdb's version of the immuneACCESS table is confined to in-frame rearrangements and falls short of the full clone set. An unresolved V gene accounts for under half of the shortfall where checked; the remainder is of unknown origin. The sample table contains 250,000 or so clones; only one count was recorded for 88% of them. The top ten hold 0.95% to 1% of the sample. Sequenced sample: peripheral blood. The receptors here all came from a woman between 35 and 50 years old who had recovered from COVID-19.

This clone is a singleton in its sample. This chain joins TRBV25-1 and TRBJ2-1; 11 nucleotides agree with TRBD2. Germline V gene lookup returns CDR1 MGHDK and CDR2 SYGVNS. The CDR3 sequence is 15 residues long. Trimming took 2 bases from V and 8 from J; bases not matched to a gene: 5. CDR3 coding DNA: TGTGCCAGCAGTGAACGGGGACTAGCGGTCGATGAGCAGTTCTTC. Its translation: CASSERGLAVDEQFF.

This chain connects TRBV11-3 to TRBJ1-1, with D perhaps matching TRBD1 (6 bases). CDR3 length equals 15 residues. V lost 5 bases, J lost 5 bases, and 18 bases lay in between. Germline values: CDR1 SGHNT, CDR2 YENEEA. The CDR3 nucleotides are TGTGCCAGCAGCCCCCGGAGAGGGGGTGGGACTGAAGCTTTCTTT. This codes for CASSPRRGGGTEAFF.

CDR3 loop: CASSPLGKGETQYF. For the CDR3, the DNA is TGTGCCAGCTCACCCCTAGGGAAGGGGGAGACCCAGTACTTC. The chain combines TRBV18 with TRBJ2-5, with a tentative D call TRBD1 (5 bases). The CDR3 covers 14 residues. The V end lost 3 bases, the J end lost 5 bases, and 13 bases lay between the germline ends. CDR1 is KGHSH, CDR2 LQKENI, per germline.

This clone was counted a single time. The rearrangement links TRBV5-6 to TRBJ2-7; 9 bases are a match to TRBD1. V gave up 1 base and J gave up 5 bases; unmatched junction bases: 7. The germline V gene encodes CDR1 SGHDT and CDR2 YYEEEE. The CDR3 spans 15 residues. The CDR3, as DNA: TGTGCCAGCAGCTTGTGGGGGACAGGGTTCGACGAGCAGTACTTC. Translation: CASSLWGTGFDEQYF. Full variable domain (remainder filled in from reference TRBV5-6 and TRBJ2-7): DAGVTQSPTHLIKTRGQQVTLRCSPKSGHDTVSWYQQALGQGPQFIFQYYEEEERQRGNFPDRFSGHQFPNYSSELNVNALLLGDSALYLCASSLWGTGFDEQYFGPGTRLTVT.

The chain couples TRBV18 to TRBJ1-5; TRBD1 aligns across 8 bases. Unmatched junction bases numbered 8, after V lost 4 bases and J lost 0 bases. This CDR3 region has 17 residues. CDR1 and CDR2 (germline): KGHSH, LQKENI. The CDR3 DNA sequence: TGTGCCAGCTCACGGACAGGGTCCCCCCTTAGCAATCAGCCCCAGCATTTT. Its protein is CASSRTGSPLSNQPQHF.

This clone was detected once. The chain recombines TRBV6-1 with TRBJ2-1; D possibly corresponds to TRBD1 (5 bases). Deletions cut 3 bases from V and 8 bases from J, with 11 bases between. The CDR3 spans 13 residues. The germline V gene encodes CDR1 MNHNS and CDR2 SASEGT. The CDR3 region is CASSESLGDEQFF. The CDR3 bases are TGTGCCAGCAGTGAGAGCCTAGGGGATGAGCAGTTCTTC.

The chain employs TRBV19 and TRBJ2-6; 9 nucleotides match TRBD2. CDR1 is LNHDA, CDR2 SQIVND, per germline (reference sequence). V gave up 3 bases and J gave up 0 bases; unmatched junction bases: 9. The CDR3 runs 19 residues. CDR3 loop: CASSMRGGTGHSGANVLTF. The CDR3 bases are TGTGCCAGTAGTATGCGGGGGGGCACAGGGCACTCTGGGGCCAACGTCCTGACTTTC. Supplemented by reference TRBV19 and TRBJ2-6, the full variable domain reads DGGITQSPKYLFRKEGQNVTLSCEQNLNHDAMYWYRQDPGQGLRLIYYSQIVNDFQKGDIAEGYSVSREKKESFPLTVTSAQKNPTAFYLCASSMRGGTGHSGANVLTFGAGSRLTVL.

V and J are TRBV10-3 and TRBJ1-2; D possibly corresponds to TRBD1 (6 bases). The CDR3 spans 14 residues. Deletions cut 7 bases from V and 4 bases from J, with 16 bases between. The germline CDR1 and CDR2 sequences are ENHRY and SYGVKD. In nucleotides, the CDR3 is TGTGCCATCATGGATTCGGGGGGCTCCTATGGCTACACCTTC. Protein sequence: CAIMDSGGSYGYTF.

This clone occurred once. This chain links TRBV7-3 with TRBJ2-2, with D possibly being TRBD1 (5 bases). V was trimmed by 5 bases and J by 6 bases, leaving 22 bases between them. CDR1 and CDR2 from the germline V gene are SGHTA and FQGTGA. The CDR3 sequence is 17 residues long. CDR3: CASSPMPAGLTPGELFF. In DNA form, the CDR3 reads TGTGCCAGCAGCCCAATGCCGGCAGGGCTTACCCCCGGGGAGCTGTTTTTT.

V is TRBV6-5 and J is TRBJ1-2; 7 nucleotides match TRBD1. CDR1 is MNHEY and CDR2 is SVGAGI in the germline V gene. The CDR3 runs 13 residues. V gave up 6 bases and J gave up 2 bases; unmatched junction bases: 3. The DNA for the CDR3 is TGTGCCAGCAGCCTAGGGGGCAACTATGGCTACACCTTC. The encoded protein is CASSLGGNYGYTF.

The chain uses TRBV6-5 and TRBJ2-1; D uncertain. CDR1 is MNHEY, CDR2 SVGAGI, per germline. This CDR3 contains 14 residues. The germline V and J ends were trimmed by 0 bases and 2 bases, with 5 bases remaining between them. CDR3 sequence reads: CASSYSEPYNEQFF. The CDR3 DNA follows: TGTGCCAGCAGTTACTCGGAGCCCTACAATGAGCAGTTCTTC.

This sequence joins TRBV7-2 and TRBJ2-7; 7 bases agree with TRBD1. The germline CDR1 and CDR2 sequences are SGHTA and FQGNSA. After removal of 0 bases from V and 2 bases from J, the junction contained 4 bases not matched to a gene. The length of the CDR3 is 15 residues. CDR3 sequence: CASSLAGQVAYEQYF. DNA for the CDR3: TGTGCCAGCAGCTTAGCAGGACAGGTGGCCTACGAGCAGTACTTC.

This sequence joins TRBV5-4 and TRBJ1-1; 10 bases are shared with TRBD1. Looked up from germline, CDR1 is SGHNT and CDR2 is YYREEE (reference sequence). This CDR3 has 12 amino acids. V was clipped by 9 bases and J by 5 bases; unmatched bases: 4. The DNA of the CDR3 is TGTGCCACCCGGACAGGGGGTACTGAAGCTTTCTTT. Its translation: CATRTGGTEAFF.

The sample holds a few counts of this clone. Different DNA sequences within this sample yield the same CDR3. This chain uses TRBV6-1 with TRBJ1-2; no definite D call. The CDR3 is 12 residues long. CDR1 is MNHNS and CDR2 is SASEGT in the germline V gene. V was shortened by 2 bases and J by 4 bases, with 5 bases between the two germline ends. CDR3: CASSERGYGYTF. The CDR3 DNA follows: TGTGCCAGCAGTGAACGCGGCTATGGCTACACCTTC.

The chain carries TRBV19 and TRBJ2-1; 8 bases line up with TRBD1. This CDR3 contains 15 residues. V lost 10 bases, J lost 2 bases, and 10 bases stayed unmatched. Germline values: CDR1 LNHDA, CDR2 SQIVND (reference sequence). The chain's CDR3 is CATRGRTGTYNEQFF. For the CDR3, the DNA is TGTGCCACTCGGGGGCGGACAGGGACCTACAATGAGCAGTTCTTC.

V and J are TRBV19 and TRBJ2-3; TRBD1 is a possible D gene (5 bases). The CDR3 totals 12 residues. Germline assignment: CDR1 LNHDA and CDR2 SQIVND (reference sequence). V gave up 3 bases and J gave up 4 bases, with 5 bases separating them. The CDR3 sequence: CASSMGPDTQYF. CDR3 DNA sequence: TGTGCCAGTAGTATGGGGCCAGATACGCAGTATTTT.

V and J are TRBV19 and TRBJ1-2; D is unclear. The CDR3 covers 13 residues. Trimming took 3 bases from V and 4 from J, leaving 9 bases between them. Germline V gene data show CDR1 as LNHDA and CDR2 as SQIVND (reference sequence). CDR3 nucleotide sequence: TGTGCCAGTAGTATGGGAGGGTTCTATGGCTACACCTTC. Its translation: CASSMGGFYGYTF.

The rearrangement links TRBV7-3 to TRBJ1-1; D perhaps matches TRBD1 (5 bases). Germline lookup yields CDR1 SGHTA and CDR2 FQGTGA. V dropped 4 bases and J dropped 1 base, with 16 bases sitting between them. This CDR3 is built from 16 residues. CDR3 in DNA: TGTGCCAGCAGCTCACTGCCAGGGCTGCGGAACACTGAAGCTTTCTTT. Its translation: CASSSLPGLRNTEAFF. The full variable domain, completed using reference TRBV7-3 and TRBJ1-1, is GAGVSQTPSNKVTEKGKYVELRCDPISGHTALYWYRQSLGQGPEFLIYFQGTGAADDSGLPNDRFFAVRPEGSVSTLKIQRTERGDSAVYLCASSSLPGLRNTEAFFGQGTRLTVV.

The CDR3 nucleotides are TGCGCCAGCAGCACAGCTAGCGTTGGATACAATGAGCAGTTCTTC. Encoded protein: CASSTASVGYNEQFF. The V call is TRBV5-1, the J call TRBJ2-1; D possibly corresponds to TRBD2 (6 bases). Germline CDR1 reads SGHRS; CDR2 reads YFSETQ. V lost 4 bases, J lost 4 bases, and 15 bases lay in between. This CDR3 region has 15 residues.

This chain links TRBV5-1 with TRBJ1-5; 8 bases line up with TRBD1. The germline V gene has CDR1 SGHRS and CDR2 YFSETQ. The V segment lost 4 bases and the J segment 5 bases; nucleotides outside the gene matches: 5. This CDR3 contains 14 residues. As DNA, the CDR3 is TGCGCCAGCAGCCCCGCAGGGGGCCATCAGCCCCAGCATTTT. Translation: CASSPAGGHQPQHF. Full variable domain (rest looked up from reference TRBV5-1 and TRBJ1-5): KAGVTQTPRYLIKTRGQQVTLSCSPISGHRSVSWYQQTPGQGLQFLFEYFSETQRNKGNFPGRFSGRQFSNSRSEMNVSTLELGDSALYLCASSPAGGHQPQHFGDGTRLSIL.

The rearrangement joins TRBV2 to TRBJ1-5; 8 bases align to TRBD1. Looked up from germline, CDR1 is SNHLY and CDR2 is FYNNEI. With 0 bases clipped from V and 0 bases from J, the junction kept 7 bases outside the gene matches. CDR3 length: 18 residues. CDR3: CASSEAPPTGDSNQPQHF. CDR3 coding DNA: TGTGCCAGCAGTGAAGCGCCCCCGACAGGGGATAGCAATCAGCCCCAGCATTTT.

This clone was recorded once. The V and J genes are TRBV20-1 and TRBJ1-1; no definite D call. The CDR3 totals 13 residues. Germline CDR1 reads DFQATT; CDR2 reads SNEGSKA (reference sequence). The V end lost 3 bases, the J end lost 0 bases, and 8 bases lay between the germline ends. This CDR3 is CSASWPLNTEAFF. CDR3 in DNA: TGCAGTGCTAGTTGGCCGTTGAACACTGAAGCTTTCTTT.